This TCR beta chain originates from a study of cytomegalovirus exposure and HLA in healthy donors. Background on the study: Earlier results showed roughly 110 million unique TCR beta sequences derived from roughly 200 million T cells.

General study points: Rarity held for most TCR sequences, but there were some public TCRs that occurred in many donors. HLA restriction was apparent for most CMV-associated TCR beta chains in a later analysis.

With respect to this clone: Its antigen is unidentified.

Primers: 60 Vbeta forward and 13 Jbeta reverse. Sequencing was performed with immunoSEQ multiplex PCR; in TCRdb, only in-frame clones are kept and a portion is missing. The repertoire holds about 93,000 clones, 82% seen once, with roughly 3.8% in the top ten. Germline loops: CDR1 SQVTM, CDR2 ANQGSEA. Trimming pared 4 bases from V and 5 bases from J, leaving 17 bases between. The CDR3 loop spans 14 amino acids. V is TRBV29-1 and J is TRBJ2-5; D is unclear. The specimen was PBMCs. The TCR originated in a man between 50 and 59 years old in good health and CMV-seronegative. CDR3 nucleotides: TGCAGCGTTGCTGGTTTCAAAAACGGGGAGACCCAGTACTTC. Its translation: CSVAGFKNGETQYF.